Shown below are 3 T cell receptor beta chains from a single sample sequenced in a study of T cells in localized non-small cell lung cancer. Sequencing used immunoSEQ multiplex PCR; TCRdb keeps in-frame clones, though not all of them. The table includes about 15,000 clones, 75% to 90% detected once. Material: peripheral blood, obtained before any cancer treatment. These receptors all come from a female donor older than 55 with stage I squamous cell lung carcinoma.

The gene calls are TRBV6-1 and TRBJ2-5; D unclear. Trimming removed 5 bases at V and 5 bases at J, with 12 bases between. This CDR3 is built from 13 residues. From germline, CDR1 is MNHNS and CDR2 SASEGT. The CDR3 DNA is TGTGCCAGCAGTTCCCTGTCGAAGGAGACCCAGTACTTC. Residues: CASSSLSKETQYF.

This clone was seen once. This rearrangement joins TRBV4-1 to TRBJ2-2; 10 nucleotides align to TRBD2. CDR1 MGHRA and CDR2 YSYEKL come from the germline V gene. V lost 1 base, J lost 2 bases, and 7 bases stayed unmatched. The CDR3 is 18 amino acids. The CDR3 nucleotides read TGCGCCAGCAGCCAAGTTCTAGCGGGGGCCTTAAACACCGGGGAGCTGTTTTTT. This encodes CASSQVLAGALNTGELFF.

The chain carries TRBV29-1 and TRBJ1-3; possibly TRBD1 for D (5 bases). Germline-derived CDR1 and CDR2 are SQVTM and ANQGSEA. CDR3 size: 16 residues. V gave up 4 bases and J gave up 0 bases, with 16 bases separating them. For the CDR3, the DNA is TGCAGCGTTGGAGGGGTGGGGGAACTCTCTGGAAACACCATATATTTT. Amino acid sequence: CSVGGVGELSGNTIYF.